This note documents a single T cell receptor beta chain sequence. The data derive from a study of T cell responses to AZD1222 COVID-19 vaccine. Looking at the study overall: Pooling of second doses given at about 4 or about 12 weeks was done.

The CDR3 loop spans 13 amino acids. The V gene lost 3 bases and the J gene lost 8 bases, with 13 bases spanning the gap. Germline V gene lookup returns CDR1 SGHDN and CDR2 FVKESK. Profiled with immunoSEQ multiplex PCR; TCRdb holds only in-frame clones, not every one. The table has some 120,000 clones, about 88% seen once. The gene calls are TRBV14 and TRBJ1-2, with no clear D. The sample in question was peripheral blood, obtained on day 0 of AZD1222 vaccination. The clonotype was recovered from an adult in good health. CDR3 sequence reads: CASSQGYSGGYTF. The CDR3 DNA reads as TGTGCCAGCAGCCAGGGCTATTCTGGCGGCTACACCTTC.